This TCR beta chain was captured by sequencing in a study of cytomegalovirus exposure and HLA in healthy donors. General observations from the study: An observed cluster of highly shared sequence variants was recorded as a likely sequencing artifact. Presence/absence analyses took donor sequencing depth as roughly uniform.

Germline CDR1 and CDR2: SGHRS and YFSETQ. This CDR3 region has 16 residues. The germline V and J ends were trimmed by 0 bases and 6 bases, with 18 bases remaining between them. Comment on this clone: Its target is not known.

Primers: 60 Vbeta forward and 13 Jbeta reverse. This table comes from immunoSEQ multiplex PCR, and its TCRdb copy is limited to in-frame clones, with some not included. The data hold around 200,000 clones, with approximately 80% observed a single time. The source is a girl aged 2 to 10 in good health and CMV-seronegative. Specimen: PBMCs. This chain joins TRBV5-1 and TRBJ1-1, with unresolved D. CDR3 nucleotides: TGCGCCAGCAGCTTGGGGCAGTCAGGAGGGATCGCTGAAGCTTTCTTT. Translation gives CASSLGQSGGIAEAFF. Supplemented by reference TRBV5-1 and TRBJ1-1, the full variable domain reads KAGVTQTPRYLIKTRGQQVTLSCSPISGHRSVSWYQQTPGQGLQFLFEYFSETQRNKGNFPGRFSGRQFSNSRSEMNVSTLELGDSALYLCASSLGQSGGIAEAFFGQGTRLTVV.